The 5 T cell receptor beta chains in this list originate from one sample, sequenced in a study of CD8 T cells in ankylosing spondylitis. TCRdb itself ran the 5' RACE reads through MiXCR, one entry per CDR3 protein. The table shows about 400,000 distinct CDR3 sequences, with about 20% occurring only once. Sequencing input: blood, either unsorted or a sorted T cell fraction (not recorded which). These receptors originate from a male donor with ankylosing spondylitis or in good health (not recorded which).

The chain carries TRBV12-3 or TRBV12-4 and TRBJ2-1; D is uncertain. This CDR3 is 15 amino acids long. Trimming removed 5 bases from V and 1 base from J, with 12 bases in between. CDR3 sequence: CASSDLGGSYNEQFF. CDR3 nucleotide sequence: TGTGCCAGCAGTGACCTCGGTGGGTCCTACAATGAGCAGTTCTTC.

This clonotype was observed a handful of times. V and J are TRBV9 and TRBJ2-1; D is possibly TRBD1 (5 bases). Deletions cut 0 bases from V and 3 bases from J, with 19 bases between. Germline lookup yields CDR1 SGDLS and CDR2 YYNGEE. The CDR3 is made up of 18 amino acids. Here the CDR3 reads CASSVEGSPSPFYNEQFF. Here the CDR3 DNA reads TGTGCCAGCAGCGTAGAGGGGTCCCCAAGCCCATTCTACAATGAGCAGTTCTTC.

V usage is TRBV29-1 and J usage is TRBJ2-3; no reliable D call. The CDR3 totals 13 residues. V gave up 8 bases and J gave up 0 bases, with 12 bases separating them. Germline values: CDR1 SQVTM, CDR2 ANQGSEA. CDR3 DNA sequence: TGCAGCCCCCGGGCTTTTAGCACAGATACGCAGTATTTT. Its protein is CSPRAFSTDTQYF.

The chain joins TRBV2 to TRBJ1-6; 8 bases match TRBD1. J gave up 9 bases and V 5 bases, and 12 bases lay outside the gene matches. Germline lookup yields CDR1 SNHLY and CDR2 FYNNEI. The CDR3 runs 16 residues. Here the CDR3 DNA reads TGTGCCAGCAGTCCCCCGGGACAGGAGCTTCGTTCACCCCTCCACTTT. It yields the protein CASSPPGQELRSPLHF.

This clonotype was counted once. This sequence joins TRBV19 and TRBJ2-7; D unclear. V was cut by 7 bases and J by 1 base, with 11 bases left in between. This CDR3 comprises 13 residues. The germline V gene encodes CDR1 LNHDA and CDR2 SQIVND (reference sequence). CDR3: CASKSTASYEQYF. CDR3 in DNA: TGTGCCAGTAAGTCAACAGCATCCTACGAGCAGTACTTC.